Shown below are 14 T cell receptor gamma chains from a single sample sequenced in a study of gamma delta lymphoproliferative disorders and STAT genes. The receptor sequences were amplified from genomic DNA of peripheral blood mononuclear cells. TCRdb redid the clone calls on the multiplex PCR reads with CATT. The sample has 4,500 to 5,000 gamma-chain clones; approximately 8% are singletons. The specimen was blood. Receptors were obtained from a human donor in good health.

Many counts were recorded for this clone. The sample contains more than one DNA sequence encoding this CDR3. The chain carries TRGV4 and TRGJP1. The J gene, missing from TCRdb, was assigned here through DNA to germline matching. Trimming took 1 base from V and 2 from J; bases not matched to a gene: 1. The CDR3 consists of 14 residues. Germline V gene data show CDR1 as EGSTGY and CDR2 as YDSYTSSV. CDR3 residues: CATWDGTTGWFKIF. CDR3 sequence (DNA): TGTGCCACCTGGGATGGCACCACTGGTTGGTTCAAGATATTT.

This clone is categorized as medium-sized. The chain has TRGV10 and TRGJP1. The J gene, missing from TCRdb, was assigned here through DNA to germline matching. TRGV10 is flagged as an ORF with uncertain function. The J segment lost 4 bases and the V segment lost 8 bases, leaving 2 bases of the junction unmatched. This CDR3 has 12 residues. CDR3 sequence reads: CAAWITGWFKIF. CDR3 sequence (DNA): TGTGCTGCGTGGATCACTGGTTGGTTCAAGATATTT.

This clone is labeled medium-sized. The gene calls are TRGV4 and TRGJ1 or TRGJ2. The J gene was not available in TCRdb and was assigned here by matching the DNA to germline segments. V shed 4 bases and J 7 bases; nucleotides not matched to a gene: 4. CDR1 is EGSTGY and CDR2 is YDSYTSSV in the germline V gene. The CDR3 is made up of 11 amino acids. CDR3 region: CATWEKYKKLF. The DNA of the CDR3 is TGTGCCACCTGGGAAAAATATAAGAAACTCTTT.

This clone counts as medium-sized (0.01 to 0.1%). This sequence joins TRGV9 and TRGJ1 or TRGJ2. TCRdb lists no J gene, so it was determined here by aligning the DNA to germline. CDR3 length: 12 residues. Germline V gene data show CDR1 as GITISATS and CDR2 as ISYDGTV (reference sequence). V gave up 5 bases and J gave up 5 bases; unmatched junction bases: 6. CDR3 DNA: TGTGCCTTGTGGGCCACGAATTATAAGAAACTCTTT. Its translation: CALWATNYKKLF.

By sample share, this clone is medium-sized. The chain combines TRGV11 with TRGJP2. Since TCRdb gives no J gene, matching the DNA to germline was used here to assign it. TRGV11 is sorted into the ORF group, with uncertain function. The CDR3 sequence is 13 residues long. V shed 0 bases, J shed 11 bases, and the junction held 3 bases outside the gene matches. The CDR3 is CACWIRHEWIKTF. The CDR3 DNA sequence: TGTGCCTGCTGGATTAGGCACGAGTGGATCAAGACGTTT.

This clone is medium-sized in the sample. CDR3 DNA: TGTGCCACCTGGGACCTGCATTATAAGAAACTCTTT. Translation: CATWDLHYKKLF. This sequence joins TRGV2 and TRGJ1 or TRGJ2. As TCRdb names no J gene, one was assigned here on the basis of a DNA match to germline. Germline V gene data show CDR1 as EGSNGY and CDR2 as YDSYNSKV. The trim removed 3 bases at V and 5 bases at J, leaving 4 bases unmatched. The CDR3 consists of 12 residues.

By share of the sample, this clone is medium-sized. The CDR3 DNA reads as TGTGCCACCTGGGACGCACGCCATAGTAGTGATTGGATCAAGACGTTT. Residues: CATWDARHSSDWIKTF. The chain employs TRGV2 and TRGJP2. Germline matching of the DNA provided the J gene here, since TCRdb leaves it blank. Germline CDR1 EGSNGY, CDR2 YDSYNSKV. J was trimmed by 0 bases and V by 2 bases; bases with no gene match: 6. The CDR3 consists of 16 residues.

This clone is medium-sized. The J gene is TRGJP1, the V gene TRGV10. The J gene is absent in TCRdb and was assigned here via DNA matching to germline. TRGV10 is labeled an ORF, and its function is uncertain. CDR3 length equals 10 residues. Losses at the gene ends were 8 bases for V and 12 bases for J; bases not matched to a gene: 4. CDR3 nucleotides: TGTGCTGCGTGGATCAGGTTCAAGATATTT. It specifies CAAWIRFKIF.

By its share, this clone is medium-sized (0.01 to 0.1%). V gene TRGV4 combines with J gene TRGJ1 or TRGJ2. Here the J gene was assigned by germline matching of the DNA, as TCRdb has none. Germline values: CDR1 EGSTGY, CDR2 YDSYTSSV. The CDR3 covers 12 residues. The trim removed 0 bases at V and 10 bases at J, leaving 6 bases unmatched. The CDR3 coding sequence is TGTGCCACCTGGGATGGGCTGGAAAAGAAACTCTTT. Protein sequence: CATWDGLEKKLF.

This clone is medium-sized (0.01 to 0.1%) within its sample. The rearrangement joins TRGV10 to TRGJP1. Germline matching of the DNA provided the J gene here, since TCRdb leaves it blank. TRGV10 is placed among ORFs of uncertain function. The CDR3 has 13 residues. J lost 3 bases, V lost 10 bases, and 6 bases had no gene match. This CDR3 is CAAFRPTGWFKIF. DNA for the CDR3: TGTGCTGCGTTCCGTCCCACTGGTTGGTTCAAGATATTT.

By sample fraction, this clone is medium-sized. J is TRGJP1 and V is TRGV10. TCRdb supplies no J gene; here it was assigned by aligning the nucleotide sequence to germline. TRGV10 belongs to the ORF category, with a function that is uncertain. The V and J ends lost 8 bases and 4 bases, in that order; junction bases with no gene match: 5. This CDR3 comprises 13 residues. The CDR3 DNA sequence: TGTGCTGCGTGGGCTTACACTGGTTGGTTCAAGATATTT. It specifies CAAWAYTGWFKIF.

Within the sample, this clone is medium-sized. The chain employs TRGV4 and TRGJ1 or TRGJ2. Germline matching of the DNA provided the J gene here, since TCRdb leaves it blank. CDR3 length: 14 amino acids. Germline CDR1 EGSTGY, CDR2 YDSYTSSV. J gave up 3 bases and V 0 bases, and 5 bases lay outside the gene matches. In DNA, the CDR3 is TGTGCCACCTGGGATGGGCTTTGTTATTATAAGAAACTCTTT. Protein sequence: CATWDGLCYYKKLF.

There are many counts of this clone. This sequence joins TRGV9 and TRGJP2. No J segment appears in TCRdb, so it was assigned here by matching the sequence to germline. This CDR3 comprises 14 residues. The J segment lost 0 bases and the V segment lost 3 bases, leaving 1 base of the junction unmatched. CDR1 and CDR2 (germline): GITISATS, ISYDGTV (reference sequence). The CDR3 nucleotides are TGTGCCTTGTGGGAGCATAGTAGTGATTGGATCAAGACGTTT. Protein sequence: CALWEHSSDWIKTF.

There are a few counts of this clone. It is unclear where the CDR3 begins or ends on the DNA, so no DNA is shown, and the CDR3 is as TCRdb lists it. The J gene went uncalled, whereas the V gene is TRGV11. TRGV11 is flagged as an ORF with uncertain function. The CDR3 is 17 amino acids long, termini counted. The chain's CDR3 is CTTVPAGQRGSDWIKTF.